This entry lists 30 T cell receptor beta chains sequenced from one sample in a study of T cells in localized non-small cell lung cancer. Sequenced by immunoSEQ multiplex PCR; TCRdb stores in-frame clones only, minus some. This table has about 59,000 clones, 70% to 90% appearing once. Here the sequenced sample was peripheral blood, taken before any cancer treatment. Receptors were obtained from a man aged 40-75 years with stage I squamous cell lung carcinoma.

The V and J genes are TRBV5-1 and TRBJ1-3; D is ambiguous. CDR1 SGHRS and CDR2 YFSETQ come from the germline V gene. The length of the CDR3 is 13 residues. V was trimmed by 5 bases and J by 6 bases, leaving 12 bases between them. CDR3 sequence reads: CASRFPGQNTIYF. The CDR3 DNA sequence: TGCGCCAGCAGATTCCCCGGGCAAAACACCATATATTTT.

This clone appeared once. V is TRBV7-2 and J is TRBJ2-1, with 13 bases identical to TRBD2. Germline trimming cut 1 base from V and 6 bases from J; bases unmatched to any gene: 0. CDR1 SGHTA and CDR2 FQGNSA come from the germline V gene. This CDR3 has 15 amino acids. The CDR3 nucleotides read TGTGCCAGCAGCTTAGGGACTAGCGGGGGCAATGAGCAGTTCTTC. It encodes CASSLGTSGGNEQFF. The whole variable domain, remainder taken from reference TRBV7-2 and TRBJ2-1, is GAGVSQSPSNKVTEKGKDVELRCDPISGHTALYWYRQSLGQGLEFLIYFQGNSAPDKSGLPSDRFSAERTGGSVSTLTIQRTQQEDSAVYLCASSLGTSGGNEQFFGPGTRLTVL.

The chain is built from TRBV19 and TRBJ2-1; TRBD2 aligns across 8 bases. This CDR3 region has 14 residues. CDR1 LNHDA and CDR2 SQIVND come from the germline V gene (reference sequence). Trimming took 6 bases from V and 4 from J; bases not matched to a gene: 5. CDR3 in DNA: TGTGCCAGTAGGGAGCGGGAGTGGTACAATGAGCAGTTCTTC. It translates to CASREREWYNEQFF.

The chain is built from TRBV12-5 and TRBJ2-1; tentative D call: TRBD2 (5 bases). Trimming removed 3 bases from V and 0 bases from J, with 12 bases in between. Germline V gives CDR1 LGHNT, CDR2 FRNRAP. This CDR3 region has 16 residues. The CDR3 nucleotides read TGTGCTAGTGGTTTCGGCAGGACTCCCTCCTACAATGAGCAGTTCTTC. It encodes CASGFGRTPSYNEQFF.

The CDR3 coding sequence is TGTGCCAGCAGCCAACGGACTAGCGGTCCCTACGAGCAGTACTTC. Encoded protein: CASSQRTSGPYEQYF. The chain has TRBV5-4 and TRBJ2-7; 10 positions match TRBD2. V lost 4 bases, J lost 2 bases, and 6 bases stayed unmatched. Germline CDR1 and CDR2: SGHNT and YYREEE (reference sequence). This CDR3 spans 15 amino acids.

The CDR3 reads CASTQTGNNEQFF. CDR3 sequence (DNA): TGTGCCAGCACCCAGACAGGGAACAATGAGCAGTTCTTC. The rearrangement uses TRBV28 and TRBJ2-1, with 7 bases that match TRBD1. The germline V gene has CDR1 MDHEN and CDR2 SYDVKM. After removal of 7 bases from V and 5 bases from J, the junction contained 5 bases not matched to a gene. The CDR3 sequence is 13 residues long. The variable domain in full, with the rest retrieved from reference TRBV28 and TRBJ2-1, is DVKVTQSSRYLVKRTGEKVFLECVQDMDHENMFWYRQDPGLGLRLIYFSYDVKMKEKGDIPEGYSVSREKKERFSLILESASTNQTSMYLCASTQTGNNEQFFGPGTRLTVL.

The DNA of the CDR3 is TGTGCCAGTAGCCCCGCGGGGGTGGAGAATGAAAAACTGTTTTTT. Its translation is CASSPAGVENEKLFF. This sequence joins TRBV19 and TRBJ1-4; a possible D gene is TRBD1 (5 bases). CDR1 is LNHDA and CDR2 is SQIVND in the germline V gene (reference sequence). This CDR3 is built from 15 residues. Trimming left V 6 bases short and J 5 bases short, with 16 bases between.

This clone has just a few counts. The chain has TRBV19 and TRBJ1-5, with D tentatively TRBD1 (6 bases). Trimming shortened V by 7 bases and J by 8 bases, and 15 bases separated the two germline ends. The CDR3 length is 13 residues. The germline CDR1 and CDR2 sequences are LNHDA and SQIVND (reference sequence). The CDR3 is CASMSRGREPQHF. As DNA, the CDR3 is TGTGCCAGTATGAGCAGGGGTCGGGAGCCCCAGCATTTT. Combining the CDR3 with reference TRBV19 and TRBJ1-5 gives the whole variable domain DGGITQSPKYLFRKEGQNVTLSCEQNLNHDAMYWYRQDPGQGLRLIYYSQIVNDFQKGDIAEGYSVSREKKESFPLTVTSAQKNPTAFYLCASMSRGREPQHFGDGTRLSIL.

The chain has TRBV27 and TRBJ1-4, with a tentative D call TRBD1 (5 bases). Deletions cut 4 bases from V and 6 bases from J, with 9 bases between. CDR1 is MNHEY, CDR2 SMNVEV, per germline (reference sequence). There are 13 residues in the CDR3. DNA for the CDR3: TGTGCCAGCAGTTACAGGTTGGATGAAAAACTGTTTTTT. Its translation is CASSYRLDEKLFF.

The V gene is TRBV6-5, the J gene TRBJ2-7, with TRBD1 matching over 8 bases. V gave up 6 bases and J gave up 0 bases; unmatched junction bases: 7. Germline V gives CDR1 MNHEY, CDR2 SVGAGI. The CDR3 extends over 15 amino acids. Here the CDR3 reads CASRVPGQVSYEQYF. The CDR3 coding sequence is TGTGCCAGCAGGGTTCCGGGACAGGTCTCCTACGAGCAGTACTTC.

The genes are TRBV30 and TRBJ2-7; D is perhaps TRBD1 or TRBD2 (6 bases each). Germline loops: CDR1 GTSNPN, CDR2 SVGIG (reference sequence). This CDR3 is built from 14 residues. The V end was cut by 4 bases, the J end by 0 bases, with 13 bases between. The CDR3 sequence: CAWTRRGTSYEQYF. In DNA, the CDR3 is TGTGCCTGGACGAGGAGGGGGACCTCCTACGAGCAGTACTTC.

CDR3 sequence (DNA): TGTGCCTGGAGCAATCTAGCGGGATCCTACGAGCAGTACTTC. Translation: CAWSNLAGSYEQYF. This sequence joins TRBV30 and TRBJ2-7; TRBD2 matches 9 bases. Trimming cost V 3 bases and J 1 base; bases outside gene matches: 4. The CDR3 covers 14 residues. The germline V gene encodes CDR1 GTSNPN and CDR2 SVGIG (reference sequence). Full variable domain (rest looked up from reference TRBV30 and TRBJ2-7): SQTIHQWPATLVQPVGSPLSLECTVEGTSNPNLYWYRQAAGRGLQLLFYSVGIGQISSEVPQNLSASRPQDRQFILSSKKLLLSDSGFYLCAWSNLAGSYEQYFGPGTRLTVT.

The chain joins TRBV5-1 to TRBJ2-1; D could derive from TRBD1 or TRBD2 (6 bases each). Germline V gives CDR1 SGHRS, CDR2 YFSETQ. The CDR3 consists of 13 residues. V dropped 4 bases and J dropped 9 bases, with 14 bases sitting between them. The CDR3 DNA follows: TGCGCCAGCAGCGAAGTCAGGGGAGGTGAGCAGTTCTTC. Translation gives CASSEVRGGEQFF.

This sequence joins TRBV7-2 and TRBJ2-1, with a weak D call TRBD2 (5 bases). CDR1 is SGHTA and CDR2 is FQGNSA in the germline V gene. Trimming left V 5 bases short and J 6 bases short, with 23 bases between. There are 17 residues in the CDR3. CDR3 sequence: CASSAGRVGLTPNEQFF. CDR3 bases: TGTGCCAGCAGCGCGGGCCGCGTTGGACTGACCCCCAATGAGCAGTTCTTC. Full variable domain (rest looked up from reference TRBV7-2 and TRBJ2-1): GAGVSQSPSNKVTEKGKDVELRCDPISGHTALYWYRQSLGQGLEFLIYFQGNSAPDKSGLPSDRFSAERTGGSVSTLTIQRTQQEDSAVYLCASSAGRVGLTPNEQFFGPGTRLTVL.

The V and J genes are TRBV6-5 and TRBJ1-2; D remains ambiguous. Germline-derived CDR1 and CDR2 are MNHEY and SVGAGI. The V end was cut by 6 bases, the J end by 5 bases, with 13 bases between. This CDR3 region has 13 residues. The CDR3 loop is CASRRVLSYGYTF. The CDR3 DNA reads TGTGCCAGCAGACGGGTACTCTCTTATGGCTACACCTTC.

The chain uses TRBV28 and TRBJ1-5; no reliable D call. V lost 3 bases and J 0 bases, leaving 15 bases between the germline ends. The germline CDR1 and CDR2 sequences are MDHEN and SYDVKM. The CDR3 runs 17 residues. CDR3 sequence: CASSFIGRLYSNQPQHF. The CDR3 nucleotides are TGTGCCAGCAGTTTCATCGGCAGGCTCTATAGCAATCAGCCCCAGCATTTT.

This rearrangement joins TRBV28 to TRBJ1-1; D is perhaps TRBD1 (5 bases). The germline V gene has CDR1 MDHEN and CDR2 SYDVKM. CDR3 length equals 14 residues. V lost 5 bases, J lost 1 base, and 11 bases lay in between. CDR3 sequence (DNA): TGTGCCAGCAGTGCCCCCAGGGCGAACACTGAAGCTTTCTTT. Protein sequence: CASSAPRANTEAFF.

The rearrangement links TRBV2 to TRBJ2-3; 8 positions match TRBD1. V gave up 4 bases and J gave up 2 bases; unmatched junction bases: 8. CDR1 and CDR2 (germline): SNHLY, FYNNEI. The CDR3 is 16 residues long. CDR3 sequence (DNA): TGTGCCAGCAGTGGGTTTCCGGGACAGGTCACAGATACGCAGTATTTT. It encodes CASSGFPGQVTDTQYF.

This chain uses TRBV11-3 with TRBJ2-7, with D perhaps assigned TRBD1 or TRBD2 (6 bases each). Germline-derived CDR1 and CDR2 are SGHNT and YENEEA. Trimming stripped 5 bases from V and 6 bases from J, with 17 bases between. The CDR3 sequence is 14 residues long. The CDR3 bases are TGTGCCAGCAGCGGGGGGACATCTCCCAGCGAGCAGTACTTC. It codes for CASSGGTSPSEQYF.

The chain recombines TRBV7-8 with TRBJ1-1; 7 bases agree with TRBD1. The CDR3 sequence is 14 residues long. The junction had 1 base not matched to a gene; V was cut back by 2 bases and J by 1 base. Germline V gene data show CDR1 as SGHVS and CDR2 as FQNEAQ. The DNA for the CDR3 is TGTGCCAGCAGCTTAAGGGACAGGAACACTGAAGCTTTCTTT. The encoded protein is CASSLRDRNTEAFF.

V and J are TRBV15 and TRBJ2-5; 8 bases match TRBD1. Germline V lookup: CDR1 LNHNV, CDR2 YYDKDF (reference sequence). J gave up 0 bases and V 0 bases, and 6 bases lay outside the gene matches. The CDR3 length is 17 residues. The DNA of the CDR3 is TGTGCCACCAGCAGAGATGGGACAGGATCCCACCAAGAGACCCAGTACTTC. It codes for CATSRDGTGSHQETQYF.

The V call is TRBV7-2, the J call TRBJ1-2; TRBD1 agrees at 9 bases. The V segment lost 5 bases and the J segment 3 bases; nucleotides outside the gene matches: 4. The CDR3 runs to 14 residues. Per germline, CDR1 SGHTA and CDR2 FQGNSA. The CDR3 loop is CASSLRTGDYGYTF. The CDR3 region has the DNA TGTGCCAGCAGCCTCAGGACAGGGGACTATGGCTACACCTTC.

The J gene is TRBJ2-3, the V gene TRBV7-2; D might be TRBD1 (5 bases). Trimming left V 2 bases short and J 4 bases short, with 10 bases between. The CDR3 consists of 14 residues. From germline, CDR1 is SGHTA and CDR2 FQGNSA. In DNA, the CDR3 is TGTGCCAGCAGCTTATCCAGGGCGGCAGATACGCAGTATTTT. Translation gives CASSLSRAADTQYF. Filled out from reference TRBV7-2 and TRBJ2-3, the complete variable domain reads GAGVSQSPSNKVTEKGKDVELRCDPISGHTALYWYRQSLGQGLEFLIYFQGNSAPDKSGLPSDRFSAERTGGSVSTLTIQRTQQEDSAVYLCASSLSRAADTQYFGPGTRLTVL.

The chain uses TRBV4-3 and TRBJ2-1; D is uncertain. The CDR3 is 17 residues long. The V and J ends lost 0 bases and 0 bases respectively, with 12 bases between them. Germline V gene data show CDR1 as LGHNA and CDR2 as YSLEER. The CDR3: CASSQDLGVASYNEQFF. The DNA for the CDR3 is TGCGCCAGCAGCCAAGATCTTGGCGTAGCCTCCTACAATGAGCAGTTCTTC.

This chain joins TRBV5-4 and TRBJ2-4; D unclear. The V and J ends lost 0 bases and 7 bases respectively, with 11 bases between them. The germline gives CDR1 SGHNT, CDR2 YYREEE (reference sequence). This CDR3 has 14 residues. CDR3 sequence: CASSLELVGNIQYF. The CDR3 region has the DNA TGTGCCAGCAGCTTGGAACTGGTTGGGAACATTCAGTACTTC.

V gene TRBV19 combines with J gene TRBJ2-1; TRBD2 might be the D (6 bases). Deletions cut 6 bases from V and 7 bases from J, with 13 bases between. This CDR3 is built from 13 residues. Germline-derived CDR1 and CDR2 are LNHDA and SQIVND (reference sequence). The CDR3 sequence is CASSAGTENEQFF. For the CDR3, the DNA is TGTGCCAGTAGCGCCGGGACTGAAAATGAGCAGTTCTTC.

The V call is TRBV28, the J call TRBJ1-1; D might be TRBD1 (6 bases). The ends were cut back, 7 bases at V and 1 base at J, with 10 bases in the middle. Germline V CDR1 and CDR2: MDHEN, SYDVKM. CDR3 length: 13 amino acids. The CDR3 sequence is CASTRTENTEAFF. The CDR3, as DNA: TGTGCCAGCACGAGGACAGAGAACACTGAAGCTTTCTTT.

The chain uses TRBV2 and TRBJ2-1; D gene ambiguous. Germline V gene data show CDR1 as SNHLY and CDR2 as FYNNEI. Trimming left V 5 bases short and J 2 bases short, with 10 bases between. This CDR3 has 14 amino acids. The DNA of the CDR3 is TGTGCCAGCAGTATAAGTTTGACCTACAATGAGCAGTTCTTC. Its protein is CASSISLTYNEQFF.

The chain has TRBV7-8 and TRBJ2-3; tentative D call: TRBD2 (6 bases). In germline, CDR1 is SGHVS, CDR2 FQNEAQ. V was cut by 5 bases and J by 8 bases, with 11 bases left in between. CDR3 length: 12 amino acids. CDR3 in amino acids: CASSQEGSTQYF. The CDR3 DNA sequence: TGTGCCAGCAGCCAGGAGGGGTCTACGCAGTATTTT.

This clone was counted a single time. V gene TRBV7-3 combines with J gene TRBJ2-1, with 11 bases identical to TRBD2. This CDR3 is 15 amino acids long. V was clipped by 5 bases and J by 5 bases; unmatched bases: 5. Looked up from germline, CDR1 is SGHTA and CDR2 is FQGTGA. The CDR3 coding sequence is TGTGCCAGCAGCCCCTTTAGCGGGGGGGACAATGAGCAGTTCTTC. This gives the protein CASSPFSGGDNEQFF. The full variable domain, completed using reference TRBV7-3 and TRBJ2-1, is GAGVSQTPSNKVTEKGKYVELRCDPISGHTALYWYRQSLGQGPEFLIYFQGTGAADDSGLPNDRFFAVRPEGSVSTLKIQRTERGDSAVYLCASSPFSGGDNEQFFGPGTRLTVL.